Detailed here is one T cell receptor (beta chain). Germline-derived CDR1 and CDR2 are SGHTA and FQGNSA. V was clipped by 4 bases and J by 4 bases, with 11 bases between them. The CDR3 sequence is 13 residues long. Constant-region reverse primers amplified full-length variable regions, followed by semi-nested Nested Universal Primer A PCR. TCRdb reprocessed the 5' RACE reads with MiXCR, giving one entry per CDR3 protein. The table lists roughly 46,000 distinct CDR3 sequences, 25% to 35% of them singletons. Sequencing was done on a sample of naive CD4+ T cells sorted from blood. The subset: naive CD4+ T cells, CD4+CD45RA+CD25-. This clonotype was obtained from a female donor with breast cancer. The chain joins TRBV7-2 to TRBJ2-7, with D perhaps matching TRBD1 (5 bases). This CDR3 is CASSYQGGYEQYF. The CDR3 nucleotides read TGTGCCAGCAGCTACCAGGGTGGGTACGAGCAGTACTTC. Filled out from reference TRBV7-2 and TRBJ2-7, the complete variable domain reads GAGVSQSPSNKVTEKGKDVELRCDPISGHTALYWYRQSLGQGLEFLIYFQGNSAPDKSGLPSDRFSAERTGGSVSTLTIQRTQQEDSAVYLCASSYQGGYEQYFGPGTRLTVT.